This TCR beta chain stems from a study of T cell repertoires in cytomegalovirus infection (dated by TCRdb to between 2018 and 2021). Some background on the complete study: Donor HLA type was relevant to the analysis, as public TCR beta signatures indicated carriage of CMV infection together with the matching HLA type.

The sequencer was an Illumina HiSeq 1500. TCRdb reanalyzed the raw reads on its own, using fastp at Q25 for trimming and MiXCR for clone calling, and kept in-frame beta chains. Duplicate CDR3 protein sequences are folded into a single record with the most common DNA and genes. The sample table contains 450,000 to 600,000 distinct CDR3 sequences; only one count was recorded for approximately 11% of them. The ten largest clonotypes hold roughly 10% of the sample. This clonotype has ten or more counts. Its recognized antigen is unknown. Per-base quality was not reported, and no clone a single base away is much larger than it. Findings and caveats that apply to the study as a whole: The ex vivo response was dominated by HLA-C-restricted CMV-specific TCR beta clonotypes, which also provided the single most frequent clonotype in two of eight donors. Carriers of CMV infection plus the relevant HLA type were discriminated by the cumulative frequency of public TCR beta family members in the study cohort and in an independent roughly 380-donor cohort.

V trim: 3 bases; J trim: 5 bases; unmatched bases: 8. Taken from the germline V gene, the CDR1 and CDR2 loops are SGHVS and FNYEAQ. From cysteine to phenylalanine, the CDR3 is 15 amino acids long. CDR3 DNA is the only sequence kept; it has 45 bases, read in frame from the first base. The V gene is TRBV7-6 and the J gene is TRBJ2-7, with 9 junctional bases fitting TRBD1. The sequence was obtained from a human donor in good health (CMV status not recorded). Some clones in this sample may be carry-over from other donors' samples. The sample consisted of PBMCs. For the CDR3, the sequence is CASSFTGQGTDEQYF. The sequence in DNA is TGTGCCAGCAGCTTCACCGGACAGGGGACGGACGAGCAGTACTTC.